This entry is about one TCR beta chain. Original handling: Counts of nucleated cells, estimated from reference gene primer amplification, were obtained. Profiling relied on immunoSEQ multiplex PCR, and the TCRdb table lists in-frame clones only, not all of them. V and J calls and clone size are those listed in that table; D and trimming were worked out from the DNA. The table has about 320,000 clones, about 89% seen once. The source of the sample is a study of blood T cell repertoires in COVID-19. About the research overall: Specimens from acute and convalescent COVID-19 originated in the United States, Italy and Spain. Sources were T cells, B-cell-depleted T cells, or PBMCs; the material itself was cDNA or gDNA.

V lost 0 bases, J lost 4 bases, and 7 bases stayed unmatched. CDR3 length: 18 amino acids. Germline loops: CDR1 MGHRA, CDR2 YSYEKL. Either two negative PCRs, clearance, or symptom resolution qualified Cohort 3 donors as recovered. Sequenced: PBMCs or T cells enriched from blood (not recorded which). The V and J genes are TRBV4-1 and TRBJ2-3; 13 bases match TRBD2. The TCR was taken from a man in his sixties who had recovered from COVID-19. Written as DNA, the CDR3 is TGCGCCAGCAGCCAAGACAGGACTAGCGGGAGTCGGGCAGATACGCAGTATTTT. Its protein is CASSQDRTSGSRADTQYF.